The 22 T cell receptor beta chains reported below all come from one sample, sequenced in a study of shared clonotypes between healthy human individuals. Clones were sequenced by immunoSEQ multiplex PCR, and TCRdb holds only the in-frame ones, with some missing. The sample has some 2,500,000 clones; around 93% are singletons. The sequencing sample was made of naive CD4+ T cells from PBMCs. The subset: CD45RA+ positively selected. Every receptor here comes from a man aged 18 to 29 in good health. Some clones in this sample may be carry-over from other donors' samples.

The chain couples TRBV9 to TRBJ2-2; no definite D call. Germline values: CDR1 SGDLS, CDR2 YYNGEE. The CDR3 length is 17 residues. Trimming left V 0 bases short and J 0 bases short, with 12 bases between. CDR3 protein: CASSVDYGPANTGELFF. The CDR3 DNA reads TGTGCCAGCAGCGTAGATTATGGGCCTGCGAACACCGGGGAGCTGTTTTTT.

The chain links TRBV4-3 to TRBJ2-3, with 11 bases identical to TRBD2. CDR1 is LGHNA, CDR2 YSLEER, per germline. This CDR3 is built from 16 residues. Losses at the gene ends were 1 base for V and 5 bases for J; bases not matched to a gene: 5. The CDR3, as DNA: TGCGCCAGCAGCCAAGTCCTAGCGGGAGGAGGAGATACGCAGTATTTT. It specifies CASSQVLAGGGDTQYF.

The gene calls are TRBV28 and TRBJ2-5, with 8 bases matching TRBD1. From germline, CDR1 is MDHEN and CDR2 SYDVKM. The CDR3 is 14 amino acids. J was trimmed by 5 bases and V by 7 bases; bases with no gene match: 9. In DNA form, the CDR3 reads TGTGCCAGCAAAGTCCAGGGGGCGTGGGAGACCCAGTACTTC. Amino acids: CASKVQGAWETQYF.

For this clone: This sample also contains other DNA sequences that code for the same CDR3. The chain recombines TRBV5-1 with TRBJ1-3, with D tentatively TRBD1 (5 bases). In germline, CDR1 is SGHRS, CDR2 YFSETQ. V lost 2 bases and J lost 0, with 6 bases in between. CDR3 size: 14 residues. The DNA for the CDR3 is TGCGCCAGCAGCTTACAGGCCTCTGGAAACACCATATATTTT. It encodes CASSLQASGNTIYF.

The chain employs TRBV5-8 and TRBJ2-5; 8 positions agree with TRBD1. The V gene's germline CDR1 is SGHTS and CDR2 YDEGEE. V trimming: 2 bases; J trimming: 2 bases; junction bases outside the gene matches: 5. The CDR3 is 15 residues long. CDR3 DNA: TGTGCCAGCAGCTTTCTCAGGGGGCCGCAAGAGACCCAGTACTTC. Residues: CASSFLRGPQETQYF.

The chain employs TRBV28 and TRBJ2-2; perhaps D is TRBD1 or TRBD2 (5 bases each). The CDR3 has 13 residues. The germline gives CDR1 MDHEN, CDR2 SYDVKM. V lost 9 bases to trimming and J lost 4 bases, with 12 bases between them. The CDR3 sequence is CASHTGLTGELFF. As DNA, the CDR3 is TGTGCCAGTCACACGGGGCTCACCGGGGAGCTGTTTTTT.

This chain joins TRBV7-3 and TRBJ1-2; D may be TRBD1 (5 bases). The V and J ends lost 2 bases and 3 bases respectively, with 10 bases between them. There are 14 residues in the CDR3. Per the germline V gene, CDR1 is SGHTA and CDR2 is FQGTGA. The CDR3 loop reads CASSLEVGDYGYTF. CDR3 DNA: TGTGCCAGCAGCTTAGAGGTGGGGGACTATGGCTACACCTTC.

This sequence joins TRBV5-1 and TRBJ2-7, with D perhaps matching TRBD1 (6 bases). The CDR3 is 13 residues long. Germline lookup yields CDR1 SGHRS and CDR2 YFSETQ. The V end lost 5 bases, the J end lost 4 bases, and 13 bases lay between the germline ends. In DNA form, the CDR3 reads TGCGCCAGCAGTCCCTACAGGGATTACGAGCAGTACTTC. This sequence encodes CASSPYRDYEQYF.

The chain recombines TRBV6-1 with TRBJ1-5; 7 nucleotides align to TRBD1. Germline V gene lookup returns CDR1 MNHNS and CDR2 SASEGT. V lost 6 bases and J lost 0; bases outside the gene matches: 5. This CDR3 has 15 amino acids. This CDR3 reads CASRDRLYSNQPQHF. DNA for the CDR3: TGTGCCAGCAGGGACAGGCTTTATAGCAATCAGCCCCAGCATTTT.

The CDR3 here is CASSKGTGGRGNTIYF. CDR3 nucleotides: TGCGCCAGCAGCAAAGGGACAGGGGGTCGGGGAAACACCATATATTTT. The chain uses TRBV4-1 and TRBJ1-3, with 11 bases lining up with TRBD1. The CDR3 extends over 16 amino acids. With V trimmed by 5 bases and J by 4 bases, 7 bases remained unmatched. Looked up from germline, CDR1 is MGHRA and CDR2 is YSYEKL.

CDR3 sequence (DNA): TGTGCCTGGAGTCCCTACTGGGGGACTAGCCAATCCACCTACGAGCAGTACTTC. Its translation is CAWSPYWGTSQSTYEQYF. The J gene is TRBJ2-7, the V gene TRBV30, with 9 bases that match TRBD2. The CDR3 length is 18 residues. V gave up 2 bases and J gave up 2 bases; unmatched junction bases: 16. Per the germline V gene, CDR1 is GTSNPN and CDR2 is SVGIG (reference sequence).

About this clone itself: This same CDR3 is encoded by further DNA sequences in the sample. This rearrangement joins TRBV7-2 to TRBJ2-7, with D unclear. The CDR3 sequence is 11 residues long. CDR1 SGHTA and CDR2 FQGNSA come from the germline V gene. Trimming shortened V by 3 bases and J by 0 bases, and 0 bases separated the two germline ends. Here the CDR3 reads CASSFSYEQYF. The CDR3 nucleotides are TGTGCCAGCAGCTTCTCCTACGAGCAGTACTTC.

The rearrangement uses TRBV19 and TRBJ2-7; 8 nucleotides agree with TRBD2. Trimming removed 5 bases from V and 2 bases from J; junction bases left unmatched: 17. Per germline, CDR1 LNHDA and CDR2 SQIVND (reference sequence). CDR3 length: 18 amino acids. Here the CDR3 reads CASSWAGGPTDYAYEQYF. CDR3 DNA sequence: TGTGCCAGTAGTTGGGCGGGAGGCCCCACAGACTATGCCTACGAGCAGTACTTC. Looking up the rest from reference TRBV19 and TRBJ2-7 gives the full variable domain: DGGITQSPKYLFRKEGQNVTLSCEQNLNHDAMYWYRQDPGQGLRLIYYSQIVNDFQKGDIAEGYSVSREKKESFPLTVTSAQKNPTAFYLCASSWAGGPTDYAYEQYFGPGTRLTVT.

V gene TRBV14 combines with J gene TRBJ2-3; D may be TRBD2 (5 bases). Per the germline V gene, CDR1 is SGHDN and CDR2 is FVKESK. This CDR3 is 14 amino acids long. Trimming removed 5 bases at V and 2 bases at J, with 11 bases between. This CDR3 is CASSADWDTDTQYF. In DNA, the CDR3 is TGTGCCAGCAGCGCGGACTGGGACACAGATACGCAGTATTTT.

The chain combines TRBV6-4 with TRBJ2-7, with 7 nucleotides matching TRBD1. Trimming cost V 2 bases and J 7 bases; bases outside gene matches: 8. The germline V gene encodes CDR1 MRHNA and CDR2 SNTAGT. This CDR3 contains 14 residues. The CDR3 region is CASSDNQGVEEQYF. The CDR3 DNA reads TGTGCCAGCAGTGACAATCAGGGGGTCGAGGAGCAGTACTTC.

The sample holds one count of this clone. This chain connects TRBV9 to TRBJ2-2; TRBD2 matches at 14 bases. Germline V CDR1 and CDR2: SGDLS, YYNGEE. CDR3 length equals 17 residues. Germline trimming cut 5 bases from V and 4 bases from J; bases unmatched to any gene: 7. The CDR3 coding sequence is TGTGCCAGCAGTTGGACTAGCGGGGGGTCGAGCACCGGGGAGCTGTTTTTT. It specifies CASSWTSGGSSTGELFF.

This chain uses TRBV28 with TRBJ2-1, with TRBD2 matching 11 bases. The CDR3 spans 15 residues. The V and J ends lost 6 bases and 4 bases, in that order; junction bases with no gene match: 5. In germline, CDR1 is MDHEN, CDR2 SYDVKM. CDR3 in amino acids: CASSRGLAAYNEQFF. In DNA form, the CDR3 reads TGTGCCAGCAGCCGGGGACTAGCGGCTTACAATGAGCAGTTCTTC.

The chain employs TRBV20-1 and TRBJ2-7; unclear D gene. This CDR3 is 11 amino acids long. Germline V gene lookup returns CDR1 DFQATT and CDR2 SNEGSKA (reference sequence). Trimming stripped 1 base from V and 5 bases from J, with 6 bases between. CDR3: CSARGIDEQYF. In DNA, the CDR3 is TGCAGTGCTAGAGGAATAGACGAGCAGTACTTC.

The chain uses TRBV7-3 and TRBJ2-5; 10 bases line up with TRBD2. V was clipped by 4 bases and J by 8 bases; unmatched bases: 10. The length of the CDR3 is 15 residues. Germline assignment: CDR1 SGHTA and CDR2 FQGTGA. For the CDR3, the DNA is TGTGCCAGCAGCTCCTCGGGAGCGGGAGGGGCCACCCAGTACTTC. Its translation is CASSSSGAGGATQYF.

The chain is built from TRBV7-9 and TRBJ2-7; D remains ambiguous. The CDR3 is 12 residues long. The V gene's germline CDR1 is SEHNR and CDR2 FQNEAQ (reference sequence). The germline V and J ends were trimmed by 4 bases and 6 bases, with 10 bases remaining between them. The CDR3 sequence is CASSSRLAEQYF. The CDR3 region has the DNA TGTGCCAGCAGCTCCCGTCTGGCCGAGCAGTACTTC.

The chain joins TRBV2 to TRBJ2-3, with 9 bases aligning to TRBD2. The CDR3 has 15 residues. After removal of 2 bases from V and 5 bases from J, the junction contained 5 bases not matched to a gene. The germline CDR1 and CDR2 sequences are SNHLY and FYNNEI. The CDR3 reads CASSELPLAGDTQYF. Written as DNA, the CDR3 is TGTGCCAGCAGTGAACTCCCACTAGCGGGAGATACGCAGTATTTT.

The chain has TRBV28 and TRBJ1-3, with TRBD1 matching over 10 bases. Germline V gene lookup returns CDR1 MDHEN and CDR2 SYDVKM. J gave up 8 bases and V 6 bases, and 7 bases lay outside the gene matches. The CDR3 is 14 residues long. The DNA for the CDR3 is TGTGCCAGCAGACCTACCGGGACAGGGGACACCATATATTTT. Its protein product is CASRPTGTGDTIYF.